The sequence of this T cell receptor (beta chain) was determined in a study of control samples from healthy donors and cancer patients. Method: immunoSEQ multiplex PCR; TCRdb's copy keeps in-frame clones and lacks some. The sample includes approximately 140,000 clones, 88% seen only once; the top ten take approximately 9%. The sequenced sample consisted of blood. The sequence was collected from a woman under 40 in good health.

The CDR3 DNA sequence: TGCGCCAGCAGCTTGGGGCAGCCAAGAACCTACGAGCAGTACTTC. As protein: CASSLGQPRTYEQYF. The rearrangement links TRBV5-1 to TRBJ2-7; no firm D call. Germline CDR1 and CDR2: SGHRS and YFSETQ. CDR3 length equals 15 residues. Trimming took 0 bases from V and 2 from J, leaving 12 bases between them.